This TCR beta chain is from a study of cytomegalovirus exposure and HLA in healthy donors. The CDR3 spans 14 residues. The trim removed 5 bases at V and 10 bases at J, leaving 9 bases unmatched. Germline CDR1 and CDR2: LGHNA and YSLEER. The PCR was carried out with 60 Vbeta primers and 13 Jbeta primers. Profiling relied on immunoSEQ multiplex PCR, and the TCRdb table lists in-frame clones only, not all of them. The table shows approximately 200,000 clones, with 65% to 75% occurring only once. This clonotype originated in a man aged 25 to 40 in good health and CMV-seropositive. The sample was PBMCs. The chain has TRBV4-3 and TRBJ2-1; 9 bases fit TRBD1. The CDR3 nucleotides read TGCGCCAGCAGCAAGGACAGGGGACTGAGGGAGCAGTTCTTC. Protein product: CASSKDRGLREQFF.